This entry lists 6 T cell receptor beta chains sequenced from one sample in a study of blood T cell repertoires in COVID-19 (dated by TCRdb to about 2020). Library construction relied on the immunoSEQ multiplex PCR assay. Entries here come from immuneACCESS through TCRdb and include only in-frame sequences with V and J called. Some clones fail to appear in such tables; in the studies checked, an unresolved V gene covers under half of the shortfall, and the cause of the remainder is unknown. The sample records tens of thousands of clones, 79% of which are singletons. In total, the top ten clones hold about 15% of the sample. The sequencing sample was made of peripheral blood. The receptors originated from a man aged 60-69 years with acute or convalescent COVID-19.

V is TRBV7-2 and J is TRBJ1-3; D might be TRBD1 (6 bases). V lost 1 base to trimming and J lost 0 bases, with 7 bases between them. Germline CDR1 and CDR2: SGHTA and FQGNSA. The CDR3 has 15 amino acids. This CDR3 is CASSLVRGSGNTIYF. DNA of the CDR3: TGTGCCAGCAGCTTAGTCAGGGGCTCTGGAAACACCATATATTTT.

The CDR3 sequence: CASSHLSGTSGIYEQYF. Here the CDR3 DNA reads TGCGCCAGCAGCCACCTCTCCGGGACTAGCGGCATCTACGAGCAGTACTTC. The chain links TRBV4-3 to TRBJ2-7, with 11 bases identical to TRBD2. Germline CDR1 reads LGHNA; CDR2 reads YSLEER. The V gene end was trimmed by 3 bases and the J gene end by 3 bases; junction bases not matched to a gene: 10. The CDR3 is 17 amino acids.

Note on this clone: This sample includes further DNA sequences coding for the same CDR3. The V call is TRBV6-5, the J call TRBJ1-5, with D tentatively TRBD1 (6 bases). CDR1 is MNHEY and CDR2 is SVGAGI in the germline V gene. This CDR3 region has 14 residues. Between the trimmed V and J ends, which lost 6 bases and 4 bases, there was a span of 13 bases. The CDR3 DNA reads TGTGCCAGCAGCCTGGGACAATTAAATCAGCCCCAGCATTTT. Its translation: CASSLGQLNQPQHF.

The rearrangement uses TRBV6-1 and TRBJ1-5; D remains unclear. V gave up 3 bases and J gave up 10 bases, with 13 bases separating them. Germline-derived CDR1 and CDR2 are MNHNS and SASEGT. This CDR3 comprises 13 residues. CDR3 in amino acids: CASSDGRIDPQHF. CDR3 nucleotide sequence: TGTGCCAGCAGTGACGGCAGGATTGATCCCCAGCATTTT.

This clone was detected only once. V gene TRBV7-2 combines with J gene TRBJ1-4; D is possibly TRBD1 (5 bases). V was clipped by 1 base and J by 6 bases, with 9 bases between them. The CDR3 is 14 amino acids. CDR1 is SGHTA, CDR2 FQGNSA, per germline. The DNA of the CDR3 is TGTGCCAGCAGCTTAGGGGGGGGGTATGAAAAACTGTTTTTT. Residues: CASSLGGGYEKLFF.

The J gene is TRBJ2-7, the V gene TRBV19, with TRBD1 identical over 7 bases. J lost 1 base, V lost 5 bases, and 14 bases had no gene match. CDR1 and CDR2 from the germline V gene are LNHDA and SQIVND (reference sequence). The CDR3 length is 17 residues. The CDR3 spells CASSPVSSRGKSYEQYF. CDR3 DNA sequence: TGTGCCAGTAGTCCGGTCAGTTCCAGGGGGAAATCCTACGAGCAGTACTTC.